These 6 T cell receptor beta chains originate from one sample sequenced in a study of blood T cell repertoires in COVID-19. The protocol was immunoSEQ multiplex PCR, while the TCRdb copy is restricted to in-frame clones and leaves out a portion. The sample has about 250,000 clones, about nine tenths seen once. Sample: PBMCs or T cells enriched from blood (not recorded which). The receptors were gathered from a man younger than 35 who had recovered from COVID-19.

The chain links TRBV11-2 to TRBJ2-5, with 14 bases that match TRBD2. Germline assignment: CDR1 SGHAT and CDR2 FQNNGV. CDR3 length: 17 residues. Unmatched junction bases numbered 9, after V lost 5 bases and J lost 4 bases. CDR3 DNA: TGTGCCAGCAGCCCCGGGACTAGCGGGAGAGGGGTAGAGACCCAGTACTTC. This sequence encodes CASSPGTSGRGVETQYF.

The V gene is TRBV7-9, the J gene TRBJ2-5; tentative D call: TRBD2 (5 bases). With 7 bases removed from V and 5 bases from J, the gap between germline ends came to 8 bases. The germline gives CDR1 SEHNR, CDR2 FQNEAQ (reference sequence). CDR3 length: 11 residues. The CDR3 bases are TGTGCCAGCACGGAGCGGGAGACCCAGTACTTC. Translation gives CASTERETQYF.

The chain employs TRBV28 and TRBJ2-7; 10 positions match TRBD2. With 2 bases clipped from V and 4 bases from J, the junction kept 5 bases outside the gene matches. The CDR3 extends over 15 amino acids. CDR1 MDHEN and CDR2 SYDVKM come from the germline V gene. DNA of the CDR3: TGTGCCAGCAGTTTACGCCTAGCGGGAGAATACGAGCAGTACTTC. Amino acid sequence: CASSLRLAGEYEQYF.

The chain is built from TRBV7-9 and TRBJ1-4, with 10 bases matching TRBD1. CDR1 and CDR2 from the germline V gene are SEHNR and FQNEAQ (reference sequence). The CDR3 is 16 residues long. V shed 8 bases, J shed 1 base, and the junction held 7 bases outside the gene matches. In DNA form, the CDR3 reads TGTGCCAGCGAGCCGGGACAGGGGTTAACTAATGAAAAACTGTTTTTT. Protein product: CASEPGQGLTNEKLFF. Full variable domain (outside the CDR3, taken from reference TRBV7-9 and TRBJ1-4): DTGVSQNPRHKITKRGQNVTFRCDPISEHNRLYWYRQTLGQGPEFLTYFQNEAQLEKSRLLSDRFSAERPKGSFSTLEIQRTEQGDSAMYLCASEPGQGLTNEKLFFGSGTQLSVL.

The gene calls are TRBV16 and TRBJ2-3; the D gene is possibly TRBD2 (5 bases). Germline values: CDR1 KGHSY, CDR2 FQNENV. V was clipped by 1 base and J by 3 bases, with 11 bases between them. There are 15 residues in the CDR3. The DNA for the CDR3 is TGTGCCAGCAGCCAATTTAGCGAGGAGACAGATACGCAGTATTTT. Translating it yields CASSQFSEETDTQYF.

The gene calls are TRBV18 and TRBJ2-5; unclear D gene. The germline V and J ends were trimmed by 0 bases and 6 bases, with 11 bases remaining between them. The CDR3 extends over 14 amino acids. Germline-derived CDR1 and CDR2 are KGHSH and LQKENI. This CDR3 reads CASSPPPERQTQYF. CDR3 in DNA: TGTGCCAGCTCACCACCGCCGGAGCGTCAGACCCAGTACTTC.